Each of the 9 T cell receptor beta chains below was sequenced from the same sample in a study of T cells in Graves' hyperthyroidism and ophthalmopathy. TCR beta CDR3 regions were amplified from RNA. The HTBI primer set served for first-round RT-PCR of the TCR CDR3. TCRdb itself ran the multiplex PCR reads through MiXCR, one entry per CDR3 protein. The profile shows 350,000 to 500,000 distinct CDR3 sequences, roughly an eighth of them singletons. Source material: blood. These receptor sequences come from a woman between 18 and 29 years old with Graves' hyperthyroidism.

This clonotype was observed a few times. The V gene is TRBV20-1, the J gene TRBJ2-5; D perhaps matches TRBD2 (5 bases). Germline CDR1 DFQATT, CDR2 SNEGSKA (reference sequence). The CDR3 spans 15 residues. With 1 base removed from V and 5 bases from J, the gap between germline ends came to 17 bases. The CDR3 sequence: CSARAFIPRRETQYF. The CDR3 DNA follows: TGCAGTGCTAGAGCGTTCATCCCCCGGAGGGAGACCCAGTACTTC.

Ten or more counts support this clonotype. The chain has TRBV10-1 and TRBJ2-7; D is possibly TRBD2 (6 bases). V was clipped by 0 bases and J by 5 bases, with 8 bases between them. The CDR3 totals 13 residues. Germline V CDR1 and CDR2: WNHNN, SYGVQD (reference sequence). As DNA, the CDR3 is TGCGCCAGCAGTGAGTCCGGGGGTAACGAGCAGTACTTC. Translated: CASSESGGNEQYF.

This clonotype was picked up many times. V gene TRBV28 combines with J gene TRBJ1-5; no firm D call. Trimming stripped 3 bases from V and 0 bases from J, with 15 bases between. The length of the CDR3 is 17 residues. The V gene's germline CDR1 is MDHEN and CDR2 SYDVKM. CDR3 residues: CASSFPWKRYSNQPQHF. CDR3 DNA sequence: TGTGCCAGCAGTTTCCCATGGAAGCGGTATAGCAATCAGCCCCAGCATTTT. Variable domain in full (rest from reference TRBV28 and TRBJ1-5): DVKVTQSSRYLVKRTGEKVFLECVQDMDHENMFWYRQDPGLGLRLIYFSYDVKMKEKGDIPEGYSVSREKKERFSLILESASTNQTSMYLCASSFPWKRYSNQPQHFGDGTRLSIL.

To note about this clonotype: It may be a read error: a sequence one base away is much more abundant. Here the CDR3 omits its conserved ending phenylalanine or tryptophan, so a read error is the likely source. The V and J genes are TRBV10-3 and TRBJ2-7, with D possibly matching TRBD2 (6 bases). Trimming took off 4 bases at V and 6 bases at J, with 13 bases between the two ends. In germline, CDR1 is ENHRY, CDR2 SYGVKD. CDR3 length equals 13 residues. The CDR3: CAISGIQEGEQYL. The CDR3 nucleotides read TGTGCCATCAGTGGCATACAGGAGGGCGAGCAGTACCTC.

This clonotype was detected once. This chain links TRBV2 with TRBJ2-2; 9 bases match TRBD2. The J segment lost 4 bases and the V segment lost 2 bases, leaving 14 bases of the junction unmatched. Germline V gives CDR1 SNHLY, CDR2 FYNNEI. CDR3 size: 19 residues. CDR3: CASSESGSSGSSGTGELFF. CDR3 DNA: TGTGCCAGCAGTGAAAGCGGGAGTAGCGGGAGTTCGGGCACCGGGGAGCTGTTTTTT.

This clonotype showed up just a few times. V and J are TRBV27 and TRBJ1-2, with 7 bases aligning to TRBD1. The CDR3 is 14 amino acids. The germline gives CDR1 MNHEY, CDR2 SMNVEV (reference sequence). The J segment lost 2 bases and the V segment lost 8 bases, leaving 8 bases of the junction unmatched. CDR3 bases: TGTGCCAGCCGCCGACAGGGCAACAACTATGGCTACACCTTC. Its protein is CASRRQGNNYGYTF.

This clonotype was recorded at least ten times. The CDR3 nucleotides read TGTGCCTGGAGTGATAACGGACTAGCGGTCAATGAGCAGTTCTTC. Amino acid sequence: CAWSDNGLAVNEQFF. This chain connects TRBV30 to TRBJ2-1; TRBD2 matches at 10 bases. The CDR3 sequence is 15 residues long. Looked up from germline, CDR1 is GTSNPN and CDR2 is SVGIG (reference sequence). Losses at the gene ends were 1 base for V and 6 bases for J; bases not matched to a gene: 6.

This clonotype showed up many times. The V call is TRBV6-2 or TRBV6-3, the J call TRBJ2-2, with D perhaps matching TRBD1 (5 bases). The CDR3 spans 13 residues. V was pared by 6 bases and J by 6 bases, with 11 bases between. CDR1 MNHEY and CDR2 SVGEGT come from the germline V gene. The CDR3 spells CASRQGGPGELFF. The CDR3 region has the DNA TGTGCCAGCAGGCAGGGTGGTCCCGGGGAGCTGTTTTTT.

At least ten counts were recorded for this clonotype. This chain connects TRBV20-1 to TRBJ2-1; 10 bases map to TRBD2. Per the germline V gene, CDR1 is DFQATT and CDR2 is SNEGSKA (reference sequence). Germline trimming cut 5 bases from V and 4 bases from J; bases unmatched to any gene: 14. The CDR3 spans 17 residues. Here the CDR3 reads CSALGRLSGRWYNEQFF. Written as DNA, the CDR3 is TGCAGTGCTCTTGGGCGACTTAGCGGGAGGTGGTACAATGAGCAGTTCTTC.